This T cell receptor beta chain appears in the sequencing data of a study of Ad26.COV2.S vaccination and SARS-CoV-2 variants. As for the study in general: Ad26.COV2.S, an intramuscular injection, was given once or twice 56 days apart. Whole-study findings and limits: Participants given vaccine showed non-spike TCR breadth similar to that of placebo recipients. Reported findings describe substantial breadth in spike-specific CD8+ and CD4+ T cell responses following vaccination.

Documented treatment: roughly 19 received Ad26.COV2.S at low or high dose, single or two shots; 5 received placebo; per-sample allocation not given. Following the first vaccine or placebo injection, samples were taken on day 63. A Boston adult aged 18-55 years was the donor. Some clones are missing from TCRdb's copy, which holds only in-frame ones; the method was immunoSEQ multiplex PCR. This table holds 380,000 or so clones, about 86% found once. Details on this clone: Its antigen remains unknown.

The CDR3 runs 15 residues. Germline V gene sequence: CDR1 SGHAT, CDR2 FQNNGV. V shed 8 bases and J 3 bases; nucleotides not matched to a gene: 13. The sequenced sample was peripheral blood, obtained in a trial of Ad26.COV2.S vaccine versus placebo. This clonotype was obtained from a person aged 18-60 years who received the Ad26.COV2.S COVID-19 vaccine or a placebo. The J gene is TRBJ2-7, the V gene TRBV11-2; 7 nucleotides agree with TRBD2. In nucleotides, the CDR3 is TGTGCCAGCGCCACAGGAACGGGACTATTCTACGAGCAGTACTTC. This gives the protein CASATGTGLFYEQYF.